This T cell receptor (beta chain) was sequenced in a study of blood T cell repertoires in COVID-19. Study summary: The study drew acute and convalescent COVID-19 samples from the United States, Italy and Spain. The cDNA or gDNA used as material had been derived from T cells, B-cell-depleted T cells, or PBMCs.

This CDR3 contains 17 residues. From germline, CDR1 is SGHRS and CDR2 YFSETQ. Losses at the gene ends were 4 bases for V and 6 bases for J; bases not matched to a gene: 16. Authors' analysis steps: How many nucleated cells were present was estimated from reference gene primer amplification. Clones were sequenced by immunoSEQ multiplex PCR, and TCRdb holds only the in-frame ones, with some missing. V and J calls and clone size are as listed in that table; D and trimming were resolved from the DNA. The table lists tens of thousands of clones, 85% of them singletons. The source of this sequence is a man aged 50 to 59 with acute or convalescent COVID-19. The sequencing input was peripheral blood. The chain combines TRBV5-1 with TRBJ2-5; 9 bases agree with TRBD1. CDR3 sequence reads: CASSPSAGTGLGQTQYF. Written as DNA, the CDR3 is TGCGCCAGCAGCCCCTCAGCAGGGACAGGGCTCGGGCAGACCCAGTACTTC.